The 31 T cell receptor beta chains below come from one sample, sequenced in a study of shared clonotypes between healthy human individuals. Sequencing used immunoSEQ multiplex PCR; TCRdb keeps in-frame clones, though not all of them. The sample has some 1,400,000 clones, around 97% seen once. Specimen: naive CD4+ T cells sorted from blood. Noted subset: CD45RA+ positively selected. Every receptor here comes from a man aged 25-45 years in good health.

This clone was seen a few times. CDR3 amino acids: CATSGDLGGGSKNIQYF. Here the CDR3 DNA reads TGTGCCACCAGCGGCGACTTGGGGGGAGGCTCCAAAAACATTCAGTACTTC. The chain couples TRBV15 to TRBJ2-4; maybe TRBD2 (6 bases). The CDR3 totals 17 residues. The germline gives CDR1 LNHNV, CDR2 YYDKDF (reference sequence). V was shortened by 5 bases and J by 2 bases, with 19 bases between the two germline ends.

The chain joins TRBV30 to TRBJ2-3; TRBD2 agrees at 7 bases. Germline lookup yields CDR1 GTSNPN and CDR2 SVGIG (reference sequence). This CDR3 spans 13 amino acids. Unmatched junction bases numbered 3, after V lost 1 base and J lost 5 bases. CDR3 region: CAWSGAGVDTQYF. CDR3 nucleotide sequence: TGTGCCTGGAGTGGGGCGGGAGTAGATACGCAGTATTTT.

The table lists this clone with a count of one. Germline is not matched at one junction end, which may reflect a read error. The chain couples TRBV7-9 to TRBJ2-5, with TRBD1 matching over 8 bases. The germline V gene has CDR1 SEHNR and CDR2 FQNEAQ (reference sequence). The CDR3 sequence is 12 residues long. CDR3 region: CASSFDLGTGDF. The CDR3 nucleotides are TGTGCCAGCAGCTTTGACTTGGGGACAGGTGACTTC.

The chain is built from TRBV18 and TRBJ2-1; D is unclear. CDR3 length: 18 amino acids. The germline V gene encodes CDR1 KGHSH and CDR2 LQKENI. Between the trimmed V and J ends, which lost 0 bases and 0 bases, there was a span of 15 bases. CDR3 sequence reads: CASSPPIAGPSSYNEQFF. The CDR3 coding sequence is TGTGCCAGCTCACCACCGATTGCAGGACCCAGCTCCTACAATGAGCAGTTCTTC.

In DNA, the CDR3 is TGTGCCAGCTCACCAGGGCAGAACCTCTATGGCTACACCTTC. Translated: CASSPGQNLYGYTF. The J gene is TRBJ1-2, the V gene TRBV18; D unresolved. Germline-derived CDR1 and CDR2 are KGHSH and LQKENI. This CDR3 comprises 14 residues. Between the trimmed V and J ends, which lost 2 bases and 4 bases, there was a span of 11 bases. Filled out from reference TRBV18 and TRBJ1-2, the complete variable domain reads NAGVMQNPRHLVRRRGQEARLRCSPMKGHSHVYWYRQLPEEGLKFMVYLQKENIIDESGMPKERFSAEFPKEGPSILRIQQVVRGDSAAYFCASSPGQNLYGYTFGSGTRLTVV.

The V call is TRBV10-3, the J call TRBJ2-5; maybe TRBD1 (5 bases). This CDR3 is built from 15 residues. Germline CDR1 ENHRY, CDR2 SYGVKD. V dropped 1 base and J dropped 2 bases, with 11 bases sitting between them. DNA of the CDR3: TGTGCCATCAGTGAGTGGAAACAGGAACAAGAGACCCAGTACTTC. It is translated as CAISEWKQEQETQYF.

Turning to this clone: The same CDR3 arises from other DNA sequences in this sample as well. The CDR3 is CASSLVGTGGEKLFF. DNA for the CDR3: TGCGCCAGCAGCTTGGTAGGGACAGGAGGTGAAAAACTGTTTTTT. V and J are TRBV5-1 and TRBJ1-4, with 8 bases fitting TRBD1. V was pared by 0 bases and J by 7 bases, with 5 bases of the junction left unmatched. Germline V lookup: CDR1 SGHRS, CDR2 YFSETQ. CDR3 length: 15 amino acids.

This clone was seen just once. This chain joins TRBV18 and TRBJ1-1; no reliable D call. The length of the CDR3 is 14 residues. The germline V and J ends were trimmed by 4 bases and 1 base, with 10 bases remaining between them. In germline, CDR1 is KGHSH, CDR2 LQKENI. The CDR3 protein is CASSLNVGNTEAFF. CDR3 in DNA: TGTGCCAGCTCACTAAACGTAGGGAACACTGAAGCTTTCTTT.

The gene calls are TRBV5-1 and TRBJ1-3; tentatively, D is TRBD1 (6 bases). This CDR3 has 16 residues. The germline CDR1 and CDR2 sequences are SGHRS and YFSETQ. Trimming shortened V by 3 bases and J by 1 base, and 14 bases separated the two germline ends. The CDR3 DNA follows: TGCGCCAGCAGCTCCCAGACAGGAGCATCTGGAAACACCATATATTTT. Translated, it gives CASSSQTGASGNTIYF.

This chain uses TRBV19 with TRBJ2-2; no reliable D call. From germline, CDR1 is LNHDA and CDR2 SQIVND (reference sequence). This CDR3 region has 14 residues. The V end lost 1 base, the J end lost 4 bases, and 7 bases lay between the germline ends. The chain's CDR3 is CASSIALFTGELFF. CDR3 bases: TGTGCCAGTAGTATAGCCCTCTTCACCGGGGAGCTGTTTTTT.

The V gene is TRBV20-1, the J gene TRBJ2-1; D gene unclear. Per germline, CDR1 DFQATT and CDR2 SNEGSKA (reference sequence). Trimming removed 5 bases at V and 9 bases at J, with 11 bases between. The CDR3 spans 11 residues. CDR3 residues: CSAPNRVEQFF. The DNA for the CDR3 is TGCAGTGCTCCAAATCGGGTTGAGCAGTTCTTC.

A note on this clone: This specimen includes other DNA sequences encoding the same CDR3. The chain carries TRBV9 and TRBJ2-7, with a possible D match to TRBD1 (5 bases). Germline-derived CDR1 and CDR2 are SGDLS and YYNGEE. The germline V and J ends were trimmed by 4 bases and 1 base, with 12 bases remaining between them. The CDR3 spans 14 residues. CDR3 nucleotide sequence: TGTGCCAGCAGCACAACAGGTCAATCCTACGAGCAGTACTTC. It encodes CASSTTGQSYEQYF.

The count of this clone is one. The V call is TRBV5-1, the J call TRBJ2-2; 7 bases map to TRBD2. The CDR3 totals 14 residues. Germline CDR1 reads SGHRS; CDR2 reads YFSETQ. Trimming cost V 6 bases and J 6 bases; bases outside gene matches: 8. The CDR3 region is CASTPLAGAGELFF. For the CDR3, the DNA is TGCGCCAGCACCCCTCTTGCGGGAGCCGGGGAGCTGTTTTTT.

The chain uses TRBV5-1 and TRBJ2-1; TRBD1 aligns across 7 bases. The CDR3 extends over 13 amino acids. Germline assignment: CDR1 SGHRS and CDR2 YFSETQ. Germline trimming cut 6 bases from V and 3 bases from J; bases unmatched to any gene: 3. DNA for the CDR3: TGCGCCAGCACTGGGACAGACTACAATGAGCAGTTCTTC. Its protein product is CASTGTDYNEQFF.

This clone was detected once. Other DNA sequences in this specimen translate into the identical CDR3. This rearrangement joins TRBV6-1 to TRBJ2-1, with 11 bases lining up with TRBD2. J gave up 4 bases and V 4 bases, and 0 bases lay outside the gene matches. CDR3 length: 14 residues. Per the germline V gene, CDR1 is MNHNS and CDR2 is SASEGT. The CDR3 sequence: CASSGTSGYNEQFF. The CDR3 DNA reads as TGTGCCAGCAGTGGGACTAGCGGGTACAATGAGCAGTTCTTC.

CDR3 nucleotides: TGTGCCAGCAGCTCCTTAGGACAGGGGCAGAATGAGCAGTTCTTC. It yields the protein CASSSLGQGQNEQFF. The chain employs TRBV5-6 and TRBJ2-1; 9 bases agree with TRBD1. This CDR3 has 15 amino acids. With 3 bases clipped from V and 7 bases from J, the junction kept 8 bases outside the gene matches. CDR1 and CDR2 (germline): SGHDT, YYEEEE.

The rearrangement joins TRBV27 to TRBJ1-5; the D gene is possibly TRBD1 (6 bases). The CDR3 runs to 15 residues. The V gene's germline CDR1 is MNHEY and CDR2 SMNVEV (reference sequence). The V and J ends lost 6 bases and 6 bases respectively, with 18 bases between them. The CDR3 spells CASSTVYRGAQPQHF. CDR3 DNA sequence: TGTGCCAGCAGCACTGTCTACCGGGGGGCTCAGCCCCAGCATTTT.

This chain connects TRBV9 to TRBJ2-1; D is unresolved. The germline V gene has CDR1 SGDLS and CDR2 YYNGEE. The CDR3 spans 15 residues. V lost 4 bases to trimming and J lost 0 bases, with 11 bases between them. The CDR3 spells CASSPTPDSYNEQFF. The CDR3 coding sequence is TGTGCCAGCAGCCCCACCCCCGACTCCTACAATGAGCAGTTCTTC. The variable domain in full, with the rest retrieved from reference TRBV9 and TRBJ2-1, is DSGVTQTPKHLITATGQRVTLRCSPRSGDLSVYWYQQSLDQGLQFLIQYYNGEERAKGNILERFSAQQFPDLHSELNLSSLELGDSALYFCASSPTPDSYNEQFFGPGTRLTVL.

DNA for the CDR3: TGCGCCAGCAGCCAAGAATGGGCCATGGGACAGTACTACGAGCAGTACTTC. Translated: CASSQEWAMGQYYEQYF. The chain links TRBV4-3 to TRBJ2-7; 7 bases agree with TRBD1. CDR3 size: 17 residues. V was clipped by 0 bases and J by 3 bases; unmatched bases: 11. Germline lookup yields CDR1 LGHNA and CDR2 YSLEER.

This chain uses TRBV6-5 with TRBJ1-5, with 8 bases aligning to TRBD1. The CDR3 length is 15 residues. After removal of 7 bases from V and 3 bases from J, the junction contained 8 bases not matched to a gene. CDR1 MNHEY and CDR2 SVGAGI come from the germline V gene. The chain's CDR3 is CASKKTGVPNQPQHF. CDR3 sequence (DNA): TGTGCCAGCAAAAAGACAGGGGTCCCCAATCAGCCCCAGCATTTT.

The CDR3 coding sequence is TGTGCCAGCAGTTACTCACAGGGGATTCAGCCCCAGCATTTT. It yields the protein CASSYSQGIQPQHF. The gene calls are TRBV6-5 and TRBJ1-5, with 7 nucleotides matching TRBD1. V shed 0 bases and J 6 bases; nucleotides not matched to a gene: 2. CDR3 length: 14 amino acids. CDR1 and CDR2 (germline): MNHEY, SVGAGI.

The J gene is TRBJ2-2, the V gene TRBV5-1; 12 positions match TRBD1. With V trimmed by 4 bases and J by 4 bases, 8 bases remained unmatched. Germline values: CDR1 SGHRS, CDR2 YFSETQ. CDR3 length equals 17 residues. Here the CDR3 reads CASSLTGQGAATGELFF. DNA of the CDR3: TGCGCCAGCAGCCTGACGGGACAGGGGGCGGCCACCGGGGAGCTGTTTTTT.

This clone was seen only a few times. The CDR3 spells CASSGPAGGRDTGELFF. CDR3 DNA: TGTGCCAGCAGTGGACCAGCGGGAGGGCGGGACACCGGGGAGCTGTTTTTT. V and J are TRBV6-1 and TRBJ2-2, with 10 bases lining up with TRBD2. CDR3 size: 17 residues. V shed 4 bases and J 3 bases; nucleotides not matched to a gene: 8. Germline CDR1 MNHNS, CDR2 SASEGT.

V is TRBV4-3 and J is TRBJ2-1; D perhaps matches TRBD2 (6 bases). V lost 1 base to trimming and J lost 6 bases, with 13 bases between them. The CDR3 has 15 residues. Per germline, CDR1 LGHNA and CDR2 YSLEER. The CDR3 region is CASSQGLAKGNEQFF. In DNA, the CDR3 is TGCGCCAGCAGCCAAGGTCTAGCGAAGGGCAATGAGCAGTTCTTC.

The chain carries TRBV7-3 and TRBJ2-7; tentatively, D is TRBD1 (5 bases). Germline CDR1 is SGHTA and CDR2 is FQGTGA. The CDR3 consists of 14 residues. V lost 2 bases and J 6 bases, leaving 14 bases between the germline ends. The CDR3 sequence: CASSLVSQGGEQYF. The CDR3, as DNA: TGTGCCAGCAGCTTAGTTAGCCAGGGCGGCGAGCAGTACTTC.

CDR3 nucleotides: TGTGCCATCAGTGTTCGAGGAGCTTACAATGAGCAGTTCTTC. Its translation: CAISVRGAYNEQFF. This chain uses TRBV10-3 with TRBJ2-1; D uncertain. The CDR3 consists of 14 residues. Germline lookup yields CDR1 ENHRY and CDR2 SYGVKD. V lost 4 bases to trimming and J lost 4 bases, with 11 bases between them.

This chain joins TRBV6-5 and TRBJ1-2; TRBD1 matches at 10 bases. The CDR3 is made up of 15 amino acids. V shed 5 bases, J shed 0 bases, and the junction held 3 bases outside the gene matches. Germline values: CDR1 MNHEY, CDR2 SVGAGI. The CDR3 sequence: CASSPGQGPNYGYTF. The CDR3 nucleotides read TGTGCCAGCAGTCCGGGACAGGGGCCTAACTATGGCTACACCTTC.

The rearrangement links TRBV4-3 to TRBJ1-5; D is unclear. Germline CDR1 and CDR2: LGHNA and YSLEER. The CDR3 covers 15 residues. V lost 3 bases to trimming and J lost 4 bases, with 13 bases between them. The CDR3 loop is CASSQSASQNQPQHF. CDR3 bases: TGCGCCAGCAGCCAGTCGGCCAGCCAGAATCAGCCCCAGCATTTT.

This chain uses TRBV29-1 with TRBJ2-1, with TRBD2 matching 7 bases. The CDR3 spans 15 residues. The J segment lost 8 bases and the V segment lost 4 bases, leaving 14 bases of the junction unmatched. Germline V gene sequence: CDR1 SQVTM, CDR2 ANQGSEA. In DNA form, the CDR3 reads TGCAGCGTTGGATATGGCGGGAGAAGTGTAGATGAGCAGTTCTTC. Amino acids: CSVGYGGRSVDEQFF.

Details on this clone: The sample holds other DNA sequences that translate to the same CDR3. V and J are TRBV6-5 and TRBJ2-7; D remains unclear. Trimming pared 4 bases from V and 0 bases from J, leaving 4 bases between. Germline V gene data show CDR1 as MNHEY and CDR2 as SVGAGI. The CDR3 is 12 residues long. The CDR3 DNA follows: TGTGCCAGCAGTTCTAGCTCCTACGAGCAGTACTTC. Protein product: CASSSSSYEQYF.

This chain links TRBV7-8 with TRBJ1-4; a weak D match, TRBD1 (5 bases). Germline loops: CDR1 SGHVS, CDR2 FQNEAQ. This CDR3 contains 19 residues. The germline V and J ends were trimmed by 0 bases and 3 bases, with 20 bases remaining between them. CDR3 sequence reads: CASSLAAVGLRGANEKLFF. The CDR3 DNA sequence: TGTGCCAGCAGCTTAGCCGCCGTTGGGCTCCGGGGGGCTAATGAAAAACTGTTTTTT.